Following are 29 T cell receptor beta chains from one sample sequenced in a study of shared clonotypes between healthy human individuals. Sequencing used immunoSEQ multiplex PCR; TCRdb keeps in-frame clones, though not all of them. The sample shows under 1,900,000 clones, about 98.5% of them seen only once. Material for sequencing was naive CD4+ T cells sorted from blood. Subset here: CD45RA+ positively selected. Receptors were obtained from a man in his thirties or forties in good health.

The chain links TRBV11-2 to TRBJ1-3; D uncertain. The germline CDR1 and CDR2 sequences are SGHAT and FQNNGV. V was cut by 0 bases and J by 4 bases, with 4 bases left in between. The length of the CDR3 is 13 residues. The chain's CDR3 is CASSLDGGNTIYF. The CDR3 DNA reads as TGTGCCAGCAGCTTAGATGGGGGAAACACCATATATTTT.

The genes are TRBV28 and TRBJ1-5; D is uncertain. Germline loops: CDR1 MDHEN, CDR2 SYDVKM. This CDR3 is built from 17 residues. V was cut by 5 bases and J by 3 bases, with 20 bases left in between. The CDR3 bases are TGTGCCAGCAGTCCTGCCCCTGACACCTCCGTCAATCAGCCCCAGCATTTT. Translation gives CASSPAPDTSVNQPQHF.

The chain combines TRBV7-2 with TRBJ2-5; tentative D call: TRBD2 (5 bases). This CDR3 region has 15 residues. Germline V gene data show CDR1 as SGHTA and CDR2 as FQGNSA. The V end lost 5 bases, the J end lost 0 bases, and 13 bases lay between the germline ends. The CDR3: CASSPQTGNQETQYF. The CDR3, as DNA: TGTGCCAGCAGCCCTCAGACCGGGAACCAAGAGACCCAGTACTTC. Using reference TRBV7-2 and TRBJ2-5 for the parts outside the CDR3, the full variable domain is GAGVSQSPSNKVTEKGKDVELRCDPISGHTALYWYRQSLGQGLEFLIYFQGNSAPDKSGLPSDRFSAERTGGSVSTLTIQRTQQEDSAVYLCASSPQTGNQETQYFGPGTRLLVL.

The V and J genes are TRBV6-1 and TRBJ2-2; no reliable D call. Trimming shortened V by 2 bases and J by 3 bases, and 4 bases separated the two germline ends. Germline assignment: CDR1 MNHNS and CDR2 SASEGT. The CDR3 consists of 13 residues. CDR3 coding DNA: TGTGCCAGCAGTGAACAAGACACCGGGGAGCTGTTTTTT. Translated, it gives CASSEQDTGELFF.

The J gene is TRBJ2-3, the V gene TRBV5-1; 7 bases fit TRBD2. CDR3 length equals 15 residues. From germline, CDR1 is SGHRS and CDR2 YFSETQ. V lost 5 bases, J lost 0 bases, and 6 bases stayed unmatched. The CDR3 protein is CASRRAGVSTDTQYF. The CDR3 coding sequence is TGCGCCAGCAGACGGGCGGGAGTGAGCACAGATACGCAGTATTTT.

The chain recombines TRBV5-6 with TRBJ2-7, with TRBD2 matching 7 bases. Germline V gives CDR1 SGHDT, CDR2 YYEEEE. The CDR3 length is 16 residues. Losses at the gene ends were 3 bases for V and 3 bases for J; bases not matched to a gene: 12. The CDR3 protein is CASSYRGGSGIYEQYF. The CDR3 coding sequence is TGTGCCAGCAGCTATCGCGGTGGGAGCGGGATCTACGAGCAGTACTTC. Supplemented by reference TRBV5-6 and TRBJ2-7, the full variable domain reads DAGVTQSPTHLIKTRGQQVTLRCSPKSGHDTVSWYQQALGQGPQFIFQYYEEEERQRGNFPDRFSGHQFPNYSSELNVNALLLGDSALYLCASSYRGGSGIYEQYFGPGTRLTVT.

V is TRBV5-1 and J is TRBJ1-1; TRBD1 aligns across 9 bases. This CDR3 is 15 amino acids long. Germline V lookup: CDR1 SGHRS, CDR2 YFSETQ. The J segment lost 4 bases and the V segment lost 3 bases, leaving 7 bases of the junction unmatched. The CDR3 DNA reads as TGCGCCAGCAGCTGGGGGACAGGGAGTTTCACTGAAGCTTTCTTT. Residues: CASSWGTGSFTEAFF.

This CDR3 is CSVSGNTEAFF. CDR3 in DNA: TGCAGCGTTTCAGGGAACACTGAAGCTTTCTTT. J is TRBJ1-1 and V is TRBV29-1; D gene uncertain. V lost 5 bases and J lost 1, with 5 bases in between. The CDR3 consists of 11 residues. Germline-derived CDR1 and CDR2 are SQVTM and ANQGSEA.

This rearrangement joins TRBV28 to TRBJ2-1; D uncertain. CDR3 length equals 12 residues. From germline, CDR1 is MDHEN and CDR2 SYDVKM. Trimming stripped 7 bases from V and 7 bases from J, with 11 bases between. The CDR3 spells CASKKTDNEQFF. In nucleotides, the CDR3 is TGTGCCAGCAAGAAAACAGATAATGAGCAGTTCTTC.

V is TRBV5-1 and J is TRBJ2-7, with a weak D call TRBD1 (6 bases). CDR3 size: 15 residues. V lost 1 base and J lost 5, with 16 bases in between. CDR1 is SGHRS, CDR2 YFSETQ, per germline. The CDR3 DNA reads as TGCGCCAGCAGCTTGACAGGGACCACCCTGGACGAGCAGTACTTC. As protein: CASSLTGTTLDEQYF.

This sequence joins TRBV9 and TRBJ2-5; 8 positions match TRBD2. Germline V gene lookup returns CDR1 SGDLS and CDR2 YYNGEE. The ends lost 0 bases at V and 4 bases at J; junction bases unmatched: 5. The CDR3 consists of 15 residues. The CDR3 reads CASSVGSGIGETQYF. The CDR3, as DNA: TGTGCCAGCAGCGTAGGTAGCGGGATTGGAGAGACCCAGTACTTC.

With respect to this clone: The sample carries other DNA sequences with the same CDR3. The chain carries TRBV19 and TRBJ2-3; D gene ambiguous. Looked up from germline, CDR1 is LNHDA and CDR2 is SQIVND (reference sequence). This CDR3 contains 13 residues. Trimming took 1 base from V and 3 from J, leaving 5 bases between them. Here the CDR3 reads CASSIGGTDTQYF. Here the CDR3 DNA reads TGTGCCAGTAGTATAGGCGGTACAGATACGCAGTATTTT.

This clone was observed once. The chain employs TRBV7-2 and TRBJ2-3, with TRBD1 matching 9 bases. The CDR3 covers 15 residues. From germline, CDR1 is SGHTA and CDR2 FQGNSA. Germline trimming cut 5 bases from V and 4 bases from J; bases unmatched to any gene: 7. CDR3 amino acids: CASSPGTGFSDTQYF. The CDR3 nucleotides are TGTGCCAGCAGCCCCGGGACAGGGTTTTCAGATACGCAGTATTTT.

The genes are TRBV6-4 and TRBJ1-5, with D perhaps matching TRBD1 (5 bases). The germline CDR1 and CDR2 sequences are MRHNA and SNTAGT. Trimming took off 3 bases at V and 6 bases at J, with 15 bases between the two ends. The length of the CDR3 is 15 residues. CDR3 DNA: TGTGCCAGCAGTGAAAATTGGGGGTCGGGTCAGCCCCAGCATTTT. Encoded protein: CASSENWGSGQPQHF.

CDR3 DNA: TGTGCCAGCAGATGGACAGGGGGCGACGAGCAGTACTTC. The encoded protein is CASRWTGGDEQYF. This chain uses TRBV6-6 with TRBJ2-7, with 11 bases fitting TRBD1. The CDR3 runs to 13 residues. The ends lost 6 bases at V and 5 bases at J; junction bases unmatched: 3. Germline assignment: CDR1 MNHNY and CDR2 SVGAGI (reference sequence).

This rearrangement joins TRBV5-1 to TRBJ2-7, with D possibly being TRBD2 (5 bases). Trimming removed 4 bases at V and 7 bases at J, with 21 bases between. CDR1 and CDR2 from the germline V gene are SGHRS and YFSETQ. The CDR3 sequence is 15 residues long. Here the CDR3 reads CASSPDRGAQEEQYF. For the CDR3, the DNA is TGCGCCAGCAGCCCGGACCGGGGTGCGCAGGAGGAGCAGTACTTC.

The genes are TRBV15 and TRBJ2-1; 7 nucleotides agree with TRBD2. CDR1 is LNHNV and CDR2 is YYDKDF in the germline V gene (reference sequence). The length of the CDR3 is 17 residues. V was pared by 0 bases and J by 3 bases, with 8 bases of the junction left unmatched. The CDR3 loop is CATSRDRRENFYNEQFF. CDR3 in DNA: TGTGCCACCAGCAGAGATCGGCGGGAGAATTTCTACAATGAGCAGTTCTTC.

This clone was observed once. The chain couples TRBV10-3 to TRBJ2-2, with TRBD2 matching 13 bases. With V trimmed by 11 bases and J by 7 bases, 10 bases remained unmatched. CDR1 and CDR2 (germline): ENHRY, SYGVKD. The CDR3 contains 15 residues. CDR3 nucleotides: TGTGCCGTCGGACTAGCGGGAGTTCTCCACGGGGAGCTGTTTTTT. It translates to CAVGLAGVLHGELFF.

V usage is TRBV7-4 and J usage is TRBJ2-7, with D hard to call. V was shortened by 3 bases and J by 1 base, with 16 bases between the two germline ends. The CDR3 totals 16 residues. Per germline, CDR1 SGHVT and CDR2 SQSDAQ. The CDR3 DNA sequence: TGTGCCAGCAGCTTCCAGACCCTGGTAGGGTCCTACGAGCAGTACTTC. Translation: CASSFQTLVGSYEQYF.

The J gene is TRBJ2-1, the V gene TRBV27; 10 nucleotides align to TRBD1. Germline CDR1 and CDR2: MNHEY and SMNVEV (reference sequence). The CDR3 has 13 amino acids. Unmatched junction bases numbered 2, after V lost 5 bases and J lost 7 bases. Written as DNA, the CDR3 is TGTGCCAGCAGTGGGGACAGGGGTAATGAGCAGTTCTTC. This gives the protein CASSGDRGNEQFF.

Notes on this clone: The sample holds other DNA sequences that translate to the same CDR3. The chain is built from TRBV6-5 and TRBJ2-7; D unclear. This CDR3 is 11 amino acids long. V was shortened by 5 bases and J by 4 bases, with 6 bases between the two germline ends. Germline assignment: CDR1 MNHEY and CDR2 SVGAGI. The CDR3 DNA sequence: TGTGCCAGCAGTCGTGGGTACGAGCAGTACTTC. Its protein product is CASSRGYEQYF.

Concerning this clone itself: The same CDR3 is also encoded by other DNA sequences in this sample. The gene calls are TRBV9 and TRBJ2-7, with D unclear. Trimming shortened V by 0 bases and J by 2 bases, and 9 bases separated the two germline ends. This CDR3 spans 14 amino acids. In germline, CDR1 is SGDLS, CDR2 YYNGEE. The chain's CDR3 is CASSVGSQPYEQYF. As DNA, the CDR3 is TGTGCCAGCAGCGTAGGTAGTCAACCCTACGAGCAGTACTTC.

V and J are TRBV11-2 and TRBJ1-2; possible D gene TRBD1, 5 bases. Trimming took off 5 bases at V and 8 bases at J, with 15 bases between the two ends. CDR1 and CDR2 from the germline V gene are SGHAT and FQNNGV. This CDR3 is built from 13 residues. Here the CDR3 reads CASSTRDPGGYTF. DNA for the CDR3: TGTGCCAGCAGCACCCGGGACCCCGGCGGCTACACCTTC.

CDR3: CASTHSSGSSDTQYF. CDR3 bases: TGTGCCAGTACCCACTCCAGCGGGAGTTCAGATACGCAGTATTTT. The J gene is TRBJ2-3, the V gene TRBV19; 8 bases match TRBD2. The CDR3 extends over 15 amino acids. Unmatched junction bases numbered 10, after V lost 7 bases and J lost 4 bases. Germline V gives CDR1 LNHDA, CDR2 SQIVND (reference sequence).

Comments on this clone: Lacking the conserved final phenylalanine or tryptophan, this CDR3 likely reflects a read error. The limits of the CDR3 on the DNA are not certain, so only TCRdb's listed CDR3 is given. This rearrangement joins TRBV6-1 to TRBJ2-3; TRBD2 is taken as the D call from the table, unchecked against the DNA. The CDR3 length is 13 residues, termini included. Germline CDR1 is MNHNS and CDR2 is SASEGT. The CDR3 spells CASSESPTRALEL.

This chain links TRBV7-9 with TRBJ1-3; no firm D call. Germline V gene sequence: CDR1 SEHNR, CDR2 FQNEAQ (reference sequence). The V gene lost 4 bases and the J gene lost 0 bases, with 13 bases spanning the gap. The length of the CDR3 is 16 residues. The CDR3 here is CASSSGLSFSGNTIYF. DNA of the CDR3: TGTGCCAGCAGCTCCGGCCTCAGCTTCTCTGGAAACACCATATATTTT.

The chain uses TRBV10-3 and TRBJ2-5; no definite D call. V was cut by 4 bases and J by 5 bases, with 11 bases left in between. This CDR3 has 13 amino acids. CDR1 and CDR2 (germline): ENHRY, SYGVKD. CDR3 in amino acids: CAISVGWQETQYF. For the CDR3, the DNA is TGTGCCATCAGTGTAGGCTGGCAGGAGACCCAGTACTTC.

V and J are TRBV28 and TRBJ2-3, with D perhaps matching TRBD2 (7 bases). Deletions cut 5 bases from V and 0 bases from J, with 15 bases between. Germline CDR1 is MDHEN and CDR2 is SYDVKM. This CDR3 contains 16 residues. The CDR3 is CASSAQGRESTDTQYF. The CDR3 coding sequence is TGTGCCAGCAGTGCTCAGGGGAGGGAAAGCACAGATACGCAGTATTTT.

This clone was seen only once. The chain uses TRBV7-2 and TRBJ1-2; the match to TRBD1 covers 9 bases. With V trimmed by 4 bases and J by 7 bases, 4 bases remained unmatched. Germline V lookup: CDR1 SGHTA, CDR2 FQGNSA. The CDR3 runs to 13 residues. CDR3 nucleotides: TGTGCCAGCAGCTCTGGGACAGGGTTTGGCTACACCTTC. Protein sequence: CASSSGTGFGYTF. Combining the CDR3 with reference TRBV7-2 and TRBJ1-2 gives the whole variable domain GAGVSQSPSNKVTEKGKDVELRCDPISGHTALYWYRQSLGQGLEFLIYFQGNSAPDKSGLPSDRFSAERTGGSVSTLTIQRTQQEDSAVYLCASSSGTGFGYTFGSGTRLTVV.